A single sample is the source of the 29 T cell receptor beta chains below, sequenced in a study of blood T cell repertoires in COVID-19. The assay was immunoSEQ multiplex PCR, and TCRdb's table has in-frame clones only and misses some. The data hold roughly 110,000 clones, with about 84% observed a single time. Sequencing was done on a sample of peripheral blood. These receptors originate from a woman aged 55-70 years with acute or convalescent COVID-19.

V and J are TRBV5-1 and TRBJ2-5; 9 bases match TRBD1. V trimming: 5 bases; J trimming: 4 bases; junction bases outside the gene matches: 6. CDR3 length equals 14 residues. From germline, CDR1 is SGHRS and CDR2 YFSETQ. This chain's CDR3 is CASRPQGAGETQYF. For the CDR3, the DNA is TGCGCCAGCAGGCCACAGGGGGCGGGAGAGACCCAGTACTTC.

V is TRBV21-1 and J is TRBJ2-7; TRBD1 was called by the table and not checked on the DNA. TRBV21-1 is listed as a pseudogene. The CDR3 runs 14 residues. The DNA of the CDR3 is TGTGCCAGCAGCCGCAGGGGTTACTTCCACGAGCAGTACTTC. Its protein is CASSRRGYFHEQYF.

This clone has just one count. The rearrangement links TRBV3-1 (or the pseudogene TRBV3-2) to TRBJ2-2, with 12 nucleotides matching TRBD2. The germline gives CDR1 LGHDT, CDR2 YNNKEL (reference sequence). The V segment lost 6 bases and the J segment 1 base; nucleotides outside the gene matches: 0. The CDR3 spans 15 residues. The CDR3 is CASRLAGGNTGELFF. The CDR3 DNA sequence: TGTGCCAGCAGACTAGCGGGGGGGAACACCGGGGAGCTGTTTTTT.

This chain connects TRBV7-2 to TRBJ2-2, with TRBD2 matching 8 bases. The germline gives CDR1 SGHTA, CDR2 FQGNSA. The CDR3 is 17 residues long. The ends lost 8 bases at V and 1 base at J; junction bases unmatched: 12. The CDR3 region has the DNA TGTGCCAGCGCGTCGGGGGGGCTAATGGGGAACACCGGGGAGCTGTTTTTT. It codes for CASASGGLMGNTGELFF.

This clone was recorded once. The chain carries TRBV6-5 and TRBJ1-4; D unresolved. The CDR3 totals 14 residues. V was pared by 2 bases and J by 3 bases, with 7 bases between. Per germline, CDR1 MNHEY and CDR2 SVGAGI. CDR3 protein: CASSYLGPNEKLFF. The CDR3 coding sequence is TGTGCCAGCAGTTACCTGGGCCCTAATGAAAAACTGTTTTTT.

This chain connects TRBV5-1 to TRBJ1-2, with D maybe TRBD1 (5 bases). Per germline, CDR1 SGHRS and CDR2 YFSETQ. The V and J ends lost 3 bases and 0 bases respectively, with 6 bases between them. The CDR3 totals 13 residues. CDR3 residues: CASSSQANYGYTF. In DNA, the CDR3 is TGCGCCAGCAGCTCACAGGCTAACTATGGCTACACCTTC.

CDR3 DNA sequence: TGTGCCAGCAGCCCCCCCTATACCACCGGGGAGCTGTTTTTT. It yields the protein CASSPPYTTGELFF. The V and J genes are TRBV7-2 and TRBJ2-2; no firm D call. Deletions cut 5 bases from V and 4 bases from J, with 11 bases between. Germline values: CDR1 SGHTA, CDR2 FQGNSA. This CDR3 is built from 14 residues.

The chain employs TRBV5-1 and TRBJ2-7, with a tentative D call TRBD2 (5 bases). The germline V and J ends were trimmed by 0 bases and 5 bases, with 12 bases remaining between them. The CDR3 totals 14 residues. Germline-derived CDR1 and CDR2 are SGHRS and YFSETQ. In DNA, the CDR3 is TGCGCCAGCAGCTTGGTCCCGGGGTATAACGAGCAGTACTTC. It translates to CASSLVPGYNEQYF. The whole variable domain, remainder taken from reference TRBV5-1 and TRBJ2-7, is KAGVTQTPRYLIKTRGQQVTLSCSPISGHRSVSWYQQTPGQGLQFLFEYFSETQRNKGNFPGRFSGRQFSNSRSEMNVSTLELGDSALYLCASSLVPGYNEQYFGPGTRLTVT.

The CDR3: CASRSENKPYNSPLHF. In DNA, the CDR3 is TGTGCCAGCAGGAGCGAAAATAAACCCTATAATTCACCCCTCCACTTT. The chain carries TRBV21-1 and TRBJ1-6. TRBV21-1 is listed as a pseudogene. The CDR3 runs to 16 residues.

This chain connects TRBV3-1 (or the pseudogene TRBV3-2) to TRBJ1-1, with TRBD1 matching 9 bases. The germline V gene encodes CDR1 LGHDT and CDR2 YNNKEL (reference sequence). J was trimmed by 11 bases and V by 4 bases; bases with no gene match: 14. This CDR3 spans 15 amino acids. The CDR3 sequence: CASSPRTGARSWAFF. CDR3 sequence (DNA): TGTGCCAGCAGCCCCCGGACAGGGGCGCGCAGTTGGGCTTTCTTT.

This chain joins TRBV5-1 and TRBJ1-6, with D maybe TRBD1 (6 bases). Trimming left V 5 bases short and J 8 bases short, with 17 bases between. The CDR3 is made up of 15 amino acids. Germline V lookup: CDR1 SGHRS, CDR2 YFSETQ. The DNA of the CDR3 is TGCGCCAGCAGAAAGACAGGACCTGGGGATTCACCCCTCCACTTT. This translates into CASRKTGPGDSPLHF. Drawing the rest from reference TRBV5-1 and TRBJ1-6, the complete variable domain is KAGVTQTPRYLIKTRGQQVTLSCSPISGHRSVSWYQQTPGQGLQFLFEYFSETQRNKGNFPGRFSGRQFSNSRSEMNVSTLELGDSALYLCASRKTGPGDSPLHFGNGTRLTVT.

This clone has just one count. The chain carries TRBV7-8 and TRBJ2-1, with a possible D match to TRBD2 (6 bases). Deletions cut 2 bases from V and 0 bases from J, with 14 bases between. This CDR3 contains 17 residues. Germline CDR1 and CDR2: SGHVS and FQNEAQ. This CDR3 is CASSLRRAGFSYNEQFF. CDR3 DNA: TGTGCCAGCAGCTTAAGGAGAGCGGGCTTCTCCTACAATGAGCAGTTCTTC.

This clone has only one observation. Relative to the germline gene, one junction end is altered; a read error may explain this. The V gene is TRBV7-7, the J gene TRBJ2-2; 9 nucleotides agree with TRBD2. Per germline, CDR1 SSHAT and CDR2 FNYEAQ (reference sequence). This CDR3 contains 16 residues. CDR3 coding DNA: TGTGCTAGCAGCCCAATTAGCGGGAGCGCCACCGGGGAGCTGTTTTTT. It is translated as CASSPISGSATGELFF.

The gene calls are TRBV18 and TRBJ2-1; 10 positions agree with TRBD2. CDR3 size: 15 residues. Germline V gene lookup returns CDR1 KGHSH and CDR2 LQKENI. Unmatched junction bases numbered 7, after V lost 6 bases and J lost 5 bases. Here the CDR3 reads CASSRSGGADNEQFF. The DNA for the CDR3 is TGTGCCAGCTCGCGAAGCGGGGGGGCCGACAATGAGCAGTTCTTC.

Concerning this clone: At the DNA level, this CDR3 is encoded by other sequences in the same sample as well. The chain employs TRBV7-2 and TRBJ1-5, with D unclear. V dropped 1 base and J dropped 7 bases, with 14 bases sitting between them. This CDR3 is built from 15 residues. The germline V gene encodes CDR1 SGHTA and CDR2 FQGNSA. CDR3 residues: CASSLGGTGGQPQHF. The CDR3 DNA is TGTGCCAGCAGCTTAGGCGGTACGGGAGGCCAGCCCCAGCATTTT.

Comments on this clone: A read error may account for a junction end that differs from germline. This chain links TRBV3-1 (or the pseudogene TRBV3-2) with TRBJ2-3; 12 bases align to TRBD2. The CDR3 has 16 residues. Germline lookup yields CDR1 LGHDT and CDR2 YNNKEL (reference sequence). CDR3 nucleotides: TGTGCCAGCAGCCAAGGAAGGACTAGCGGGACAGGTACGCAGTATTTT. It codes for CASSQGRTSGTGTQYF.

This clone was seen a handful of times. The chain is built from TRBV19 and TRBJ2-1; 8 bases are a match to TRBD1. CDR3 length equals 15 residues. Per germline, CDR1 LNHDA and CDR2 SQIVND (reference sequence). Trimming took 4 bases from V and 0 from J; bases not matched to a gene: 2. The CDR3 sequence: CASSKQGGSYNEQFF. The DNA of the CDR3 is TGTGCCAGTAGTAAACAGGGGGGCTCCTACAATGAGCAGTTCTTC.

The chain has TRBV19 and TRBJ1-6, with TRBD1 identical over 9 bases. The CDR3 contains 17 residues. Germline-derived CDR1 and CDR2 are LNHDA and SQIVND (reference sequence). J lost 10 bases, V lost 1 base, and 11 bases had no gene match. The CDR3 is CASSIASQDRGLSPLHF. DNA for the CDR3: TGTGCCAGTAGTATAGCCTCTCAGGACAGGGGCTTGTCACCCCTCCACTTT.

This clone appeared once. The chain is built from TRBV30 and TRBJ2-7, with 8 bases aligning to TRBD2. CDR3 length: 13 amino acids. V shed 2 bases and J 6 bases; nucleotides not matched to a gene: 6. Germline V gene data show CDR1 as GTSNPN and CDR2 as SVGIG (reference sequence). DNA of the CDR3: TGTGCCTGGAGTAGCGGGAGAACGAGCGAGCAGTACTTC. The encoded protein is CAWSSGRTSEQYF.

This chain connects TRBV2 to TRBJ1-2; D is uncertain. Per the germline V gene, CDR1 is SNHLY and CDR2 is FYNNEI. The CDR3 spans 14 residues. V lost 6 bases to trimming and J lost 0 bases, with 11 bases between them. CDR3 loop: CASRRTEANYGYTF. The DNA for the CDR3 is TGTGCCAGCAGGAGGACGGAGGCTAACTATGGCTACACCTTC.

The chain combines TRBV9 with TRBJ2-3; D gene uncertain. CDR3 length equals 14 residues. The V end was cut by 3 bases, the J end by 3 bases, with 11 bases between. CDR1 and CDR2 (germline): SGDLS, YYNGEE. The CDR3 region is CASSGPASTDTQYF. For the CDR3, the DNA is TGTGCCAGCAGCGGCCCCGCTAGTACAGATACGCAGTATTTT. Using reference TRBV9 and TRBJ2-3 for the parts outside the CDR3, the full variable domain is DSGVTQTPKHLITATGQRVTLRCSPRSGDLSVYWYQQSLDQGLQFLIQYYNGEERAKGNILERFSAQQFPDLHSELNLSSLELGDSALYFCASSGPASTDTQYFGPGTRLTVL.

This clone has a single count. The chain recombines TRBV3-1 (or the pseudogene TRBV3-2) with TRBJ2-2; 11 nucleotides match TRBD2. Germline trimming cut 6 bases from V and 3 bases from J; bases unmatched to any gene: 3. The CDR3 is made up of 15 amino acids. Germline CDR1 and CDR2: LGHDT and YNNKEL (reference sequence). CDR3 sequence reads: CASRLLAGDTGELFF. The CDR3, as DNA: TGTGCCAGCAGATTACTAGCGGGAGACACCGGGGAGCTGTTTTTT.

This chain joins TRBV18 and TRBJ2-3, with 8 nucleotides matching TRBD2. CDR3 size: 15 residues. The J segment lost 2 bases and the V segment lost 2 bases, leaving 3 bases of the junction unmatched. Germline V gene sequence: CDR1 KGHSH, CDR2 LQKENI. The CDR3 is CASSPTSGSTDTQYF. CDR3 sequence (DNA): TGTGCCAGCTCACCAACTAGCGGCTCCACAGATACGCAGTATTTT.

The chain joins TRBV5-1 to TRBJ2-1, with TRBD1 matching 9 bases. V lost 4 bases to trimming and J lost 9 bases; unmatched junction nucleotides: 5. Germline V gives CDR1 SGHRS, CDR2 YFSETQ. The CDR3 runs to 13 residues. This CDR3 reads CASSGDREGEQFF. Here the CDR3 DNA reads TGCGCCAGCAGCGGGGACAGGGAGGGTGAGCAGTTCTTC.

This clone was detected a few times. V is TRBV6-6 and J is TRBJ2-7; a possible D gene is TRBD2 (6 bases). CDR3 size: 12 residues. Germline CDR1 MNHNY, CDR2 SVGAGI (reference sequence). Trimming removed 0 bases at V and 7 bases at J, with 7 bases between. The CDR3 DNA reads TGTGCCAGCAGTTACTCGACTAGGGAGCAGTACTTC. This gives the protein CASSYSTREQYF.

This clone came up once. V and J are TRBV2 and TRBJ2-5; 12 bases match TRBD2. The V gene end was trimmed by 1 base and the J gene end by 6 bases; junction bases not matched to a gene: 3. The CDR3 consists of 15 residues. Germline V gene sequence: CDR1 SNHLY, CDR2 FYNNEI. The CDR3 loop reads CASSEGLAGAQTQYF. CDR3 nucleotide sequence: TGTGCCAGCAGTGAAGGACTAGCGGGAGCGCAGACCCAGTACTTC.

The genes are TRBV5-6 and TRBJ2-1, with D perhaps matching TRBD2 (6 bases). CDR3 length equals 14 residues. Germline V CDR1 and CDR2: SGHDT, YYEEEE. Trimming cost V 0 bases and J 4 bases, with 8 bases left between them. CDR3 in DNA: TGTGCCAGCAGCTTGGGACTAGGGTACAATGAGCAGTTCTTC. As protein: CASSLGLGYNEQFF.

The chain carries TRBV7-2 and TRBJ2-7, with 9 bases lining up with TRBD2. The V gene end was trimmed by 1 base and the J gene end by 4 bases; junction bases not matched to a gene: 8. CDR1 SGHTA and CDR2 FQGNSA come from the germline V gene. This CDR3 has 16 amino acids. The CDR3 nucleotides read TGTGCCAGCAGCTTAGAGGGTATAGCGGGGGTGTACGAGCAGTACTTC. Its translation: CASSLEGIAGVYEQYF.

The CDR3 coding sequence is TGTGCCAGCAGCACGGGACTAGGGGGCTACGAGCAGTACTTC. Encoded protein: CASSTGLGGYEQYF. This chain connects TRBV2 to TRBJ2-7; 8 nucleotides line up with TRBD2. The V gene end was trimmed by 6 bases and the J gene end by 3 bases; junction bases not matched to a gene: 7. CDR3 size: 14 residues. CDR1 and CDR2 from the germline V gene are SNHLY and FYNNEI.